This TCR beta chain was found in a study of blood T cell repertoires in COVID-19. Overall study context: Acute-phase and convalescent COVID-19 samples originated in the United States, Italy and Spain. Sample material is recorded as cDNA or gDNA derived from T cells, B-cell-depleted T cells, or PBMCs.

V gave up 3 bases and J gave up 5 bases, with 16 bases separating them. CDR3 length: 14 amino acids. Germline CDR1 reads DFQATT; CDR2 reads SNEGSKA (reference sequence). The protocol was immunoSEQ multiplex PCR, while the TCRdb copy is restricted to in-frame clones and leaves out a portion. The sample includes 240,000 or so clones, around 80% of them seen just once. The TCR sequence derives from a young woman with acute or convalescent COVID-19. V and J are TRBV20-1 and TRBJ1-2; no firm D call. The sample comprised peripheral blood. CDR3: CSASYRVRLYGYTF. The CDR3 region has the DNA TGCAGTGCTAGTTACCGGGTTAGGTTATATGGCTACACCTTC.